This T cell receptor (beta chain) emerged from a study of OX40 agonist ivuxolimab in advanced cancers. Germline CDR1 SGHNT, CDR2 YENEEA. Trimming cost V 1 base and J 4 bases; bases outside gene matches: 8. The CDR3 consists of 16 residues. Profiling relied on immunoSEQ multiplex PCR, and the TCRdb table lists in-frame clones only, not all of them. The sample carries almost 70,000 clones, 89% recorded once. This material consisted of CD4+ or CD8+ T cells sorted from blood, taken in a trial of the OX40 agonist ivuxolimab. This sequence originates from an adult with an advanced solid tumor such as melanoma, head and neck, liver or kidney cancer. This chain links TRBV11-3 with TRBJ2-3; 7 nucleotides match TRBD2. CDR3 residues: CASSLGSGLDADTQYF. Here the CDR3 DNA reads TGTGCCAGCAGCTTAGGTTCAGGACTAGATGCAGATACGCAGTATTTT.